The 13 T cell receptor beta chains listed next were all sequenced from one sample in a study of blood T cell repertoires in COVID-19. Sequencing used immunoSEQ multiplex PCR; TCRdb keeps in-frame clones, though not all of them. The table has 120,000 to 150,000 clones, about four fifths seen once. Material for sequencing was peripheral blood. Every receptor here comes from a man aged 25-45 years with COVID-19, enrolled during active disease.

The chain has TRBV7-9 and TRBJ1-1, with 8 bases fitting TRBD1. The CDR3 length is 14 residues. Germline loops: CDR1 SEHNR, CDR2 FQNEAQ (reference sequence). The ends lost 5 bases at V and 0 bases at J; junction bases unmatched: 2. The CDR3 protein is CASSRQGLNTEAFF. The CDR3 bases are TGTGCCAGCAGCCGACAGGGGTTGAACACTGAAGCTTTCTTT.

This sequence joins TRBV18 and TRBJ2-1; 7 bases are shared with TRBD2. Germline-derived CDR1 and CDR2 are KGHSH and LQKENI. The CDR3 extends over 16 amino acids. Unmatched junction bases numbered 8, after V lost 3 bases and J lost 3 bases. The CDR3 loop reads CASSPRASGYYNEQFF. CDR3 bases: TGTGCCAGCTCACCCCGGGCTAGCGGATACTACAATGAGCAGTTCTTC.

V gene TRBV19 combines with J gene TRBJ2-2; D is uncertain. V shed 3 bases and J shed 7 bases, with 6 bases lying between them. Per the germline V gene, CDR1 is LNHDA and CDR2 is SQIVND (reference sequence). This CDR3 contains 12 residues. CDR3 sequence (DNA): TGTGCCAGTAGTATCCGGGTCGGGGAGCTGTTTTTT. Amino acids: CASSIRVGELFF.

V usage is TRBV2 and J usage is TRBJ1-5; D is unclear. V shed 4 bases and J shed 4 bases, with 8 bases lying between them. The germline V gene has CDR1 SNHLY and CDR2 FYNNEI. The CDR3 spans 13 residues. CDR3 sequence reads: CASSGQSNQPQHF. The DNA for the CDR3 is TGTGCCAGCAGTGGCCAGTCTAATCAGCCCCAGCATTTT.

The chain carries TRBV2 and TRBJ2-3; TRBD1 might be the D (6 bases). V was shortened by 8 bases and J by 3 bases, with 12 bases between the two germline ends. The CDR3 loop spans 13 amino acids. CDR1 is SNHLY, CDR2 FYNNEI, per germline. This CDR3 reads CASEGDGTDTQYF. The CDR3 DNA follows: TGTGCCAGCGAGGGGGACGGGACAGATACGCAGTATTTT.

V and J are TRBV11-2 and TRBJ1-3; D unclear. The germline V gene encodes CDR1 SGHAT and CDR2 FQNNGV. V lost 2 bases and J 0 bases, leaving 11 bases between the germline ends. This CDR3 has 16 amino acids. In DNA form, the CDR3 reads TGTGCCAGCAGCTTACAGGAAACCAACTCTGGAAACACCATATATTTT. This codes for CASSLQETNSGNTIYF.

In nucleotides, the CDR3 is TGTGCCAGCACAGGAAACCTAAACTACGAGCAGTACTTC. Its protein is CASTGNLNYEQYF. The V gene is TRBV2, the J gene TRBJ2-7; D gene unclear. Germline V gene data show CDR1 as SNHLY and CDR2 as FYNNEI. With 7 bases removed from V and 3 bases from J, the gap between germline ends came to 13 bases. The CDR3 consists of 13 residues. The variable domain in full, with the rest retrieved from reference TRBV2 and TRBJ2-7, is EPEVTQTPSHQVTQMGQEVILRCVPISNHLYFYWYRQILGQKVEFLVSFYNNEISEKSEIFDDQFSVERPDGSNFTLKIRSTKLEDSAMYFCASTGNLNYEQYFGPGTRLTVT.

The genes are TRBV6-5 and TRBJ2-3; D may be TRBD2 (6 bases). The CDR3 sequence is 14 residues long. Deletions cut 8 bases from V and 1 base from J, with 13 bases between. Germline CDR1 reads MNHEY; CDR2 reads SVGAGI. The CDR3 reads CASSGASGTDTQYF. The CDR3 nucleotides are TGTGCCAGCTCCGGGGCTAGCGGCACAGATACGCAGTATTTT.

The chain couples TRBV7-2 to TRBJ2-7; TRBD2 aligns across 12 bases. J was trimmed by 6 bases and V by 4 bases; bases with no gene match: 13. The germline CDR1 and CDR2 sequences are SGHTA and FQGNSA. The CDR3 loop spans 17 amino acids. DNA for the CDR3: TGTGCCAGCAGCTCGTCAGGACTAGCGGGATTGAGTGGCGAGCAGTACTTC. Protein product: CASSSSGLAGLSGEQYF.

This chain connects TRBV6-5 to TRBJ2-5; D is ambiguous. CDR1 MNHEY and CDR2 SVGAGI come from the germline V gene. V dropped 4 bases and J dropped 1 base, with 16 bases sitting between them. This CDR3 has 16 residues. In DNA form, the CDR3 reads TGTGCCAGCAGTTTGCGACCGTACGACTCCCAAGAGACCCAGTACTTC. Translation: CASSLRPYDSQETQYF.

For the CDR3, the DNA is TGTGCCAGCAGCTTATTCGGGGATGCGGGTCAGCCCCAGCATTTT. The encoded protein is CASSLFGDAGQPQHF. The chain recombines TRBV7-9 with TRBJ1-5; the D is unclear. Germline CDR1 and CDR2: SEHNR and FQNEAQ (reference sequence). The CDR3 loop spans 15 amino acids. Between the trimmed V and J ends, which lost 2 bases and 6 bases, there was a span of 14 bases.

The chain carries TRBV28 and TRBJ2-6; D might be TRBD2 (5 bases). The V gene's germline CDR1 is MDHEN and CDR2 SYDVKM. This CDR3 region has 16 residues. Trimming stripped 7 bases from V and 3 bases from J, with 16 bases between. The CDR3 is CASTSEGRVGANVLTF. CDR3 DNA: TGTGCCAGCACCTCCGAGGGTCGGGTTGGGGCCAACGTCCTGACTTTC.

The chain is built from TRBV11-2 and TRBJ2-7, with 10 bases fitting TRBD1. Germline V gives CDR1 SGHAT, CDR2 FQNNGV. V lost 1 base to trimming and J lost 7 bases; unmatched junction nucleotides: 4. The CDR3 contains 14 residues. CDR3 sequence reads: CASSLGQGAGEQYF. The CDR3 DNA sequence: TGTGCCAGCAGCTTAGGACAGGGGGCGGGTGAGCAGTACTTC. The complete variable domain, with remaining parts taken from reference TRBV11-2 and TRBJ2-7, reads EAGVAQSPRYKIIEKRQSVAFWCNPISGHATLYWYQQILGQGPKLLIQFQNNGVVDDSQLPKDRFSAERLKGVDSTLKIQPAKLEDSAVYLCASSLGQGAGEQYFGPGTRLTVT.